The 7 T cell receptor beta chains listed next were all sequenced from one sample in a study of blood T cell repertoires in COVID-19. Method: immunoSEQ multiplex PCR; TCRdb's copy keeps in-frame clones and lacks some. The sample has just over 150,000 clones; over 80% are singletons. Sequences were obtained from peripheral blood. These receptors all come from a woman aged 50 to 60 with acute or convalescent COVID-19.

CDR3 protein: CASSLYNGGGEQYF. The CDR3 DNA reads TGCGCCAGCAGCTTGTATAACGGCGGGGGAGAGCAGTACTTC. The chain has TRBV5-1 and TRBJ2-7; TRBD2 agrees at 7 bases. The CDR3 is made up of 14 amino acids. Germline CDR1 is SGHRS and CDR2 is YFSETQ. J gave up 7 bases and V 1 base, and 8 bases lay outside the gene matches.

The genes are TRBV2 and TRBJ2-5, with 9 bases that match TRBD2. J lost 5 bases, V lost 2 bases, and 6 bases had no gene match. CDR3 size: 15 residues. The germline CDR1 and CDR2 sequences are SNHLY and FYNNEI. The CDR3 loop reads CASSESAGGLETQYF. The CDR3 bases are TGTGCCAGCAGTGAAAGCGCGGGGGGGCTGGAGACCCAGTACTTC.

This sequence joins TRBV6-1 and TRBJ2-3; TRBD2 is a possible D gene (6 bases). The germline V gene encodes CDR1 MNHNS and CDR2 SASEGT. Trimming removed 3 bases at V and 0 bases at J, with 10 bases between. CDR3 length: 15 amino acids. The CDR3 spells CASSERRGSTDTQYF. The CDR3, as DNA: TGTGCCAGCAGTGAGCGGAGGGGAAGCACAGATACGCAGTATTTT.

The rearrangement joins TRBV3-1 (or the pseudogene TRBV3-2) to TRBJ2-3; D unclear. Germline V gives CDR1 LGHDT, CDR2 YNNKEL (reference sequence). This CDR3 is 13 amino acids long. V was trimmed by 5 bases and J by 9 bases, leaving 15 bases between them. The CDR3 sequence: CASSAVGGETQYF. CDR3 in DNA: TGTGCCAGCAGCGCGGTCGGCGGCGAGACGCAGTATTTT.

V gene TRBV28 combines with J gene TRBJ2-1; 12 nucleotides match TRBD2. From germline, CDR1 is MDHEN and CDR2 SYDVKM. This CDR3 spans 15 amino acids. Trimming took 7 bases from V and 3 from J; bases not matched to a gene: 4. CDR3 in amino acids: CASTPSGRVYNEQFF. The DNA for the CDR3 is TGTGCCAGCACTCCTAGCGGGAGGGTCTACAATGAGCAGTTCTTC.

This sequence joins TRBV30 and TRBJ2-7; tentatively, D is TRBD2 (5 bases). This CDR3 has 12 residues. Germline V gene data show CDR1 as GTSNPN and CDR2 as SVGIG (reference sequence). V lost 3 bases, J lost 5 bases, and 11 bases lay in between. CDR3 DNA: TGTGCCTGGAGCTCTTCGGGGAACGAGCAGTACTTC. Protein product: CAWSSSGNEQYF.

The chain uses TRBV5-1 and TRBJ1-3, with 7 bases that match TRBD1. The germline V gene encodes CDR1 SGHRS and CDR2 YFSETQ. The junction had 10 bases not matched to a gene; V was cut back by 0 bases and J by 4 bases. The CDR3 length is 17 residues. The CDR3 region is CASSLALTGSAGNTIYF. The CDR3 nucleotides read TGCGCCAGCAGCTTGGCTCTGACAGGGTCCGCCGGAAACACCATATATTTT.